This entry features one TCR beta chain sequence. This record comes from a study of OX40 agonist ivuxolimab in advanced cancers. The assay was immunoSEQ multiplex PCR, and TCRdb's table has in-frame clones only and misses some. The sample has some 50,000 clones, roughly 88% seen once. Trimming pared 7 bases from V and 7 bases from J, leaving 14 bases between. Germline V gene sequence: CDR1 LGHNA, CDR2 YNFKEQ. This CDR3 is built from 13 residues. This receptor was obtained from an adult with an advanced solid tumor such as melanoma, head and neck, liver or kidney cancer. The sequencing here drew on CD4+ or CD8+ T cells sorted from blood, taken in a trial of the OX40 agonist ivuxolimab. The chain has TRBV4-2 and TRBJ2-1; D perhaps matches TRBD2 (7 bases). This chain's CDR3 is CASKGGGRNEQFF. The CDR3 DNA follows: TGTGCCAGCAAAGGGGGGGGCAGAAATGAGCAGTTCTTC.